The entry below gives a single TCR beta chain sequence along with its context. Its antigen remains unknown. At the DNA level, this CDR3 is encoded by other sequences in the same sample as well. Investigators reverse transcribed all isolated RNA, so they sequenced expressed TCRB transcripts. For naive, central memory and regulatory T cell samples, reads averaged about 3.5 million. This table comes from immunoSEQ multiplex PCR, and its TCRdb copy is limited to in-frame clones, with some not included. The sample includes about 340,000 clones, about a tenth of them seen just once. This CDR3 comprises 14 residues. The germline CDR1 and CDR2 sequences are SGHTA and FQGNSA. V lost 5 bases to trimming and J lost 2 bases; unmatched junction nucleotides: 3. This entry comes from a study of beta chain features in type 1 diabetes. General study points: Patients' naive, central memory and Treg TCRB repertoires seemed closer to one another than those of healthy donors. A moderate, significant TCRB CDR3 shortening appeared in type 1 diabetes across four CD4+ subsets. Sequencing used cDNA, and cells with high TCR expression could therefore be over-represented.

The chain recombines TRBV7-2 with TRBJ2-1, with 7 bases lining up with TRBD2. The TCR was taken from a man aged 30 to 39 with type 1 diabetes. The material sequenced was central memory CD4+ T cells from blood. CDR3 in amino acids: CASSLTSAYNEQFF. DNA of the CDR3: TGTGCCAGCAGCCTTACTAGCGCCTACAATGAGCAGTTCTTC.